Sequencing of this T cell receptor (beta chain) was carried out in a study of beta chain features in type 1 diabetes. The CDR3 totals 13 residues. V dropped 0 bases and J dropped 6 bases, with 9 bases sitting between them. Germline V gene lookup returns CDR1 SGHNT and CDR2 YYREEE (reference sequence). Reverse transcribing all isolated RNA meant expressed TCRB transcripts were sequenced. Only in-frame clones appear in the TCRdb table, and some are missing; sequencing was by immunoSEQ multiplex PCR. The sample lists 900,000 or so clones; about a sixth were seen once. Sequenced sample: naive CD4+ T cells from blood. This rearrangement joins TRBV5-4 to TRBJ2-5; the D is unclear. This TCR was sampled from a woman under 30 in good health. CDR3 DNA sequence: TGTGCCAGCAGCTTGGTTCAGGAACAGACCCAGTACTTC. Protein: CASSLVQEQTQYF.